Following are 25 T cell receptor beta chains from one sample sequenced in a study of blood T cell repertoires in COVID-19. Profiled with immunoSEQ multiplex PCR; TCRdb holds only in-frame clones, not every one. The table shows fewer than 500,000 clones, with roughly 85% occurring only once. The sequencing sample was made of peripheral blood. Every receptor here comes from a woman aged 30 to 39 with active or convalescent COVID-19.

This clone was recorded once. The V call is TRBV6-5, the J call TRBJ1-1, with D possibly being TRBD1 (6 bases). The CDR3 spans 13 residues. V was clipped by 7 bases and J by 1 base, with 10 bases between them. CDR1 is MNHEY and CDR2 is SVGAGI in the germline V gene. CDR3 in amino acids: CASKDRPNTEAFF. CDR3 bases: TGTGCCAGCAAAGACAGGCCGAACACTGAAGCTTTCTTT.

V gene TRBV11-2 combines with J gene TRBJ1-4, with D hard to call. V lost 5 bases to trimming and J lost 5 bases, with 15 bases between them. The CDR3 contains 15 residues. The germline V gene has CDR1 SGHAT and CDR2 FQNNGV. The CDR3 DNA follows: TGTGCCAGCAGCCCCGAGGCAGCCAGCAATGAAAAACTGTTTTTT. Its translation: CASSPEAASNEKLFF.

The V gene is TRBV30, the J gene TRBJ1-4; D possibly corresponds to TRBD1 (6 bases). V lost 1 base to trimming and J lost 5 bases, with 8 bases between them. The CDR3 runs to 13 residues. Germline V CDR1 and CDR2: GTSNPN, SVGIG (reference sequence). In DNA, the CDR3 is TGTGCCTGGAGTGCAGGGGCGAATGAAAAACTGTTTTTT. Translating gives CAWSAGANEKLFF. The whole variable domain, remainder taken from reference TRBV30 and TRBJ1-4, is SQTIHQWPATLVQPVGSPLSLECTVEGTSNPNLYWYRQAAGRGLQLLFYSVGIGQISSEVPQNLSASRPQDRQFILSSKKLLLSDSGFYLCAWSAGANEKLFFGSGTQLSVL.

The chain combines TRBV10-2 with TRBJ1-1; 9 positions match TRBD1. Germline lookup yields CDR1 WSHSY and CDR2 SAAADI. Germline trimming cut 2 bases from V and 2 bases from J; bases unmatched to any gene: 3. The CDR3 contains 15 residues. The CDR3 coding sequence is TGCGCCAGCAGTGAGGGGACAGGGCAAAACACTGAAGCTTTCTTT. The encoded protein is CASSEGTGQNTEAFF.

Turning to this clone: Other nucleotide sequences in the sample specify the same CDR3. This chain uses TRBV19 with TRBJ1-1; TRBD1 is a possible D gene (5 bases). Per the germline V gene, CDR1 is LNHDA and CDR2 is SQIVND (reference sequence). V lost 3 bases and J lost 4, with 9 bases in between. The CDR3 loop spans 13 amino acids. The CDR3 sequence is CASSMQGGTEAFF. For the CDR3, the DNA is TGTGCCAGTAGTATGCAGGGAGGCACTGAAGCTTTCTTT.

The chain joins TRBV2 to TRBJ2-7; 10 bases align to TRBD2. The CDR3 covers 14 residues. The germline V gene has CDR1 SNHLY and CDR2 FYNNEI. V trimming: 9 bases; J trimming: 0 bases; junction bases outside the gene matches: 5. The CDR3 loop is CASLGLAASYEQYF. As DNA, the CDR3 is TGTGCCAGTCTCGGACTAGCGGCCTCCTACGAGCAGTACTTC.

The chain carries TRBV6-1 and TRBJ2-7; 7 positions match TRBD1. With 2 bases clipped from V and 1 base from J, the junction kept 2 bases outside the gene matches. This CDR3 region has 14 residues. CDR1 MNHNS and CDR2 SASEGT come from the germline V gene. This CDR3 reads CASSEQQGSYEQYF. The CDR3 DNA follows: TGTGCCAGCAGTGAACAACAGGGGTCCTACGAGCAGTACTTC.

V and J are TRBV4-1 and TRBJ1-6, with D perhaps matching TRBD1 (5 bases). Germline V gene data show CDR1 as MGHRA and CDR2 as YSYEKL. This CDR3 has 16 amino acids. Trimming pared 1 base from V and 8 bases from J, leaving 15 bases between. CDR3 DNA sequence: TGCGCCAGCAGCCAAGGCGGGACTTATATTGATTCACCCCTCCACTTT. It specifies CASSQGGTYIDSPLHF.

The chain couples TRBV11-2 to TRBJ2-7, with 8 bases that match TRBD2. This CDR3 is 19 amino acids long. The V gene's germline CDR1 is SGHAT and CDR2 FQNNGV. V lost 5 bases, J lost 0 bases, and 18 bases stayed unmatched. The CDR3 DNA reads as TGTGCCAGCAGCCCACGAGGGGCTAGCGGGCATAAAATCTCCTACGAGCAGTACTTC. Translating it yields CASSPRGASGHKISYEQYF.

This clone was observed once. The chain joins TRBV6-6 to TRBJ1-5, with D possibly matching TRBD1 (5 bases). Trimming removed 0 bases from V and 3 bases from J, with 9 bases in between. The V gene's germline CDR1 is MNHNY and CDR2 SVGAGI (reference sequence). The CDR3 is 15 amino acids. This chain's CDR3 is CASSYSAGDNQPQHF. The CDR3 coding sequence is TGTGCCAGCAGTTACTCGGCGGGGGACAATCAGCCCCAGCATTTT.

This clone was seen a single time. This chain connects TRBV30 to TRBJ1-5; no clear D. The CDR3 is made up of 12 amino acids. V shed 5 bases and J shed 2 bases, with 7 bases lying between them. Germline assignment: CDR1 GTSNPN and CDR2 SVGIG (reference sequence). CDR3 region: CAWARGNQPQHF. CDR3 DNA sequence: TGTGCCTGGGCCCGGGGCAATCAGCCCCAGCATTTT.

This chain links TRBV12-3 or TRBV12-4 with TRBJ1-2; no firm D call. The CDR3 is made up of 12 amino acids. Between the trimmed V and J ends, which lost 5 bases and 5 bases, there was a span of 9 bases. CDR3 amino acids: CASSLVGYGYTF. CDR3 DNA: TGTGCCAGCAGTCTGGTCGGGTATGGCTACACCTTC.

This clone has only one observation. The CDR3 region has the DNA TGTGCCAGCAGTTGGCGAGCGGGAAGAACAGATACGCAGTATTTT. As protein: CASSWRAGRTDTQYF. This rearrangement joins TRBV28 to TRBJ2-3, with TRBD2 identical over 7 bases. CDR3 size: 15 residues. The J segment lost 3 bases and the V segment lost 4 bases, leaving 7 bases of the junction unmatched. The V gene's germline CDR1 is MDHEN and CDR2 SYDVKM.

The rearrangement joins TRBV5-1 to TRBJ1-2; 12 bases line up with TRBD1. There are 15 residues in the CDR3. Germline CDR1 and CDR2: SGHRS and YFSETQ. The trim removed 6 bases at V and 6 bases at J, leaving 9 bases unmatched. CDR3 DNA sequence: TGCGCCAGCACCACCGGGACAGGGGGCGGTCATGGCTACACCTTC. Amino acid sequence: CASTTGTGGGHGYTF.

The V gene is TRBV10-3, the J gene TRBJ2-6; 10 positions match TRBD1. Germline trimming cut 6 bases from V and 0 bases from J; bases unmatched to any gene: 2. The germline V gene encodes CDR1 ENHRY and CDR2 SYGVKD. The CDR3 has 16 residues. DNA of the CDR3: TGTGCCATCAGGACAGGGGGCGACTCTGGGGCCAACGTCCTGACTTTC. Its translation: CAIRTGGDSGANVLTF.

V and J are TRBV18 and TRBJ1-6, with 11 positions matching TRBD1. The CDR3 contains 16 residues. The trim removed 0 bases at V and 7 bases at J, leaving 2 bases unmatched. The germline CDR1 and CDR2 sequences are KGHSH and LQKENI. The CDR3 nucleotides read TGTGCCAGCTCACCACCGGGACAGGGGGGCAATTCACCCCTCCACTTT. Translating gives CASSPPGQGGNSPLHF.

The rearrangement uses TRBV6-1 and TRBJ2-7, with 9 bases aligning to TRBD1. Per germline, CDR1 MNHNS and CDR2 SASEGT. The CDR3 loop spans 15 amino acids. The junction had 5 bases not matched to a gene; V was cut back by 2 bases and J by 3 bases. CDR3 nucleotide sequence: TGTGCCAGCAGTGAAAGTGTGACAGGGGGCTACGAGCAGTACTTC. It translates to CASSESVTGGYEQYF.

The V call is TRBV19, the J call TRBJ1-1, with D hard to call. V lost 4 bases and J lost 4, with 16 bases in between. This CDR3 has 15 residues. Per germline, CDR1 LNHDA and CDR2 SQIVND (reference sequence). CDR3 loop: CASSSPRILGTEAFF. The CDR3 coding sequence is TGTGCCAGTAGTAGCCCCAGGATCTTGGGCACTGAAGCTTTCTTT.

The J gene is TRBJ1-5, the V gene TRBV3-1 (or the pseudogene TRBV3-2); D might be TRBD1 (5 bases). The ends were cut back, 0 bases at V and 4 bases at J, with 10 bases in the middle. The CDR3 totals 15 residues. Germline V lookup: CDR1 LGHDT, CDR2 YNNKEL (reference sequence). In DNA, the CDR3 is TGTGCCAGCAGCCAAGATAGGGGTAGTAATCAGCCCCAGCATTTT. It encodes CASSQDRGSNQPQHF.

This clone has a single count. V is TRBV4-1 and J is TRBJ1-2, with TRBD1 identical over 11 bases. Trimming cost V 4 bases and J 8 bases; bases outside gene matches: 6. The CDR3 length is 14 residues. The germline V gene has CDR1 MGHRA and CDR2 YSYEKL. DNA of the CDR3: TGCGCCAGCAGCCCGGGACAGGGGGTGTCCGGCTACACCTTC. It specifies CASSPGQGVSGYTF.

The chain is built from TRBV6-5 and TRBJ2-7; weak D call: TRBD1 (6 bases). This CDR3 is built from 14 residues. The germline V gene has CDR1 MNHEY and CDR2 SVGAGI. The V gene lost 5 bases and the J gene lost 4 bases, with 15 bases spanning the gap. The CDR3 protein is CASSPDRARYEQYF. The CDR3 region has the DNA TGTGCCAGCAGTCCGGACAGAGCCCGTTACGAGCAGTACTTC.

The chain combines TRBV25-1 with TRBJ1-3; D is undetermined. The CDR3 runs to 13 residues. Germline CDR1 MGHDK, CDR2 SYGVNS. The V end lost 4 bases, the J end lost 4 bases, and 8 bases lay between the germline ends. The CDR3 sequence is CASSVPGGNTIYF. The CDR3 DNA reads TGTGCCAGCAGTGTCCCGGGGGGAAACACCATATATTTT.

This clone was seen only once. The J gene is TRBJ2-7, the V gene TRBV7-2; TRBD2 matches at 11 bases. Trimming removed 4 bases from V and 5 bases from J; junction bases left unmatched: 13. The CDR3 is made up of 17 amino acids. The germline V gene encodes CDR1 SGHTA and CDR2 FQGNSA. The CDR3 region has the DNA TGTGCCAGCAGCTACCGACTAGCGGGAAATAGTTGGGACGAGCAGTACTTC. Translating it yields CASSYRLAGNSWDEQYF.

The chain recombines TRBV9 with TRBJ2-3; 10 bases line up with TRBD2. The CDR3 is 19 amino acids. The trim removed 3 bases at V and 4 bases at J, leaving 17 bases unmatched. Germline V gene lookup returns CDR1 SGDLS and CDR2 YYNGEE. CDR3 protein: CASSASPFERGGFSDTQYF. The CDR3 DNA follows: TGTGCCAGCAGCGCGAGCCCCTTTGAGCGGGGGGGCTTTTCAGATACGCAGTATTTT.

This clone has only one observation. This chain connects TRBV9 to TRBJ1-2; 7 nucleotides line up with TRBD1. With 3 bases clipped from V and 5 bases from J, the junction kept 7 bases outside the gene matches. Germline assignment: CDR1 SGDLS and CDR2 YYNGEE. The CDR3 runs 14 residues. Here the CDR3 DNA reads TGTGCCAGCAGCGATTCCAGGGGGGATTATGGCTACACCTTC. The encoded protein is CASSDSRGDYGYTF.